Following are 25 T cell receptor beta chains from one sample sequenced in a study of blood T cell repertoires in COVID-19. Here immunoSEQ multiplex PCR was the method, and the copy in TCRdb shows in-frame clones only, minus some. The table shows some 130,000 clones, with about 80% occurring only once. The sequencing input was peripheral blood. Every receptor here comes from a woman aged 80 or older with acute or convalescent COVID-19.

This clone has a single count. The gene calls are TRBV28 and TRBJ1-2; D is undetermined. From germline, CDR1 is MDHEN and CDR2 SYDVKM. V lost 3 bases, J lost 0 bases, and 8 bases lay in between. This CDR3 contains 14 residues. The CDR3 nucleotides are TGTGCCAGCAGTTTTCCCCCTACTAACTATGGCTACACCTTC. Translated: CASSFPPTNYGYTF.

The gene calls are TRBV15 and TRBJ2-7; 11 bases are a match to TRBD2. The CDR3 has 15 residues. The V segment lost 0 bases and the J segment 4 bases; nucleotides outside the gene matches: 2. The germline V gene has CDR1 LNHNV and CDR2 YYDKDF (reference sequence). The CDR3 loop is CATSREGTSGYEQYF. The CDR3, as DNA: TGTGCCACCAGCAGAGAAGGGACTAGCGGATACGAGCAGTACTTC.

This chain's CDR3 is CASSYSSTPNSPLHF. In nucleotides, the CDR3 is TGTGCCAGCAGTTACTCGTCGACTCCAAATTCACCCCTCCACTTT. The chain uses TRBV6-5 and TRBJ1-6; D is unresolved. CDR1 and CDR2 (germline): MNHEY, SVGAGI. The CDR3 extends over 15 amino acids. Trimming left V 0 bases short and J 7 bases short, with 10 bases between.

The chain joins TRBV11-2 to TRBJ1-1, with D unclear. CDR1 and CDR2 (germline): SGHAT, FQNNGV. The CDR3 consists of 13 residues. With 3 bases removed from V and 1 base from J, the gap between germline ends came to 6 bases. CDR3 amino acids: CASSFDKNTEAFF. CDR3 DNA sequence: TGTGCCAGCAGCTTCGACAAGAACACTGAAGCTTTCTTT.

V usage is TRBV19 and J usage is TRBJ1-5; tentatively, D is TRBD1 (6 bases). CDR3 length equals 14 residues. V was clipped by 2 bases and J by 5 bases, with 10 bases between them. CDR1 and CDR2 from the germline V gene are LNHDA and SQIVND (reference sequence). The CDR3 spells CASSIMAGDQPQHF. The CDR3, as DNA: TGTGCCAGTAGTATAATGGCAGGGGATCAGCCCCAGCATTTT.

This chain connects TRBV18 to TRBJ1-2; D gene ambiguous. The CDR3 spans 15 residues. The V end lost 2 bases, the J end lost 3 bases, and 13 bases lay between the germline ends. The germline V gene encodes CDR1 KGHSH and CDR2 LQKENI. CDR3 coding DNA: TGTGCCAGCTCACCAAGTTCGGCGGTTTACTATGGCTACACCTTC. It translates to CASSPSSAVYYGYTF.

The chain employs TRBV19 and TRBJ1-6; D not certain. V was pared by 2 bases and J by 0 bases, with 17 bases between. The CDR3 runs to 19 residues. Germline V CDR1 and CDR2: LNHDA, SQIVND (reference sequence). CDR3 DNA: TGTGCCAGTAGTATAAGTCCTCCATCGGTGTACTCCTATAATTCACCCCTCCACTTT. Translating gives CASSISPPSVYSYNSPLHF.

The chain has TRBV24-1 and TRBJ2-7; 9 positions match TRBD1. Germline CDR1 and CDR2: KGHDR and SFDVKD. V trimming: 7 bases; J trimming: 6 bases; junction bases outside the gene matches: 15. CDR3 length: 16 amino acids. CDR3 in DNA: TGTGCCACCAGAGTGGAAAGAGGACAGGGGCATGGCGAGCAGTACTTC. Translated, it gives CATRVERGQGHGEQYF.

The chain is built from TRBV3-1 (or the pseudogene TRBV3-2) and TRBJ1-1; 8 bases are a match to TRBD1. The CDR3 runs to 16 residues. J was trimmed by 1 base and V by 1 base; bases with no gene match: 5. Germline V gives CDR1 LGHDT, CDR2 YNNKEL (reference sequence). In nucleotides, the CDR3 is TGTGCCAGCAGCCAAGGTCGGACAGGGAGGAACACTGAAGCTTTCTTT. It specifies CASSQGRTGRNTEAFF.

In its sample, this clone was seen a few times. V is TRBV6-5 and J is TRBJ1-1, with TRBD1 identical over 7 bases. The V and J ends lost 2 bases and 3 bases, in that order; junction bases with no gene match: 3. Germline lookup yields CDR1 MNHEY and CDR2 SVGAGI. The CDR3 is 14 amino acids. The DNA of the CDR3 is TGTGCCAGCAGTTACGACAGGGCGTACACTGAAGCTTTCTTT. Translation gives CASSYDRAYTEAFF.

The chain employs TRBV11-2 and TRBJ2-5; tentatively, D is TRBD1 (5 bases). Trimming stripped 5 bases from V and 1 base from J, with 8 bases between. The CDR3 is made up of 13 amino acids. Per the germline V gene, CDR1 is SGHAT and CDR2 is FQNNGV. The DNA for the CDR3 is TGTGCCAGCAGCCAGGGTAGCCAAGAGACCCAGTACTTC. Residues: CASSQGSQETQYF.

This chain joins TRBV5-4 and TRBJ1-6, with 8 nucleotides matching TRBD1. Germline V CDR1 and CDR2: SGHNT, YYREEE (reference sequence). CDR3 size: 18 residues. J gave up 0 bases and V 2 bases, and 7 bases lay outside the gene matches. The CDR3 here is CASSFGTGMSSYNSPLHF. CDR3 bases: TGTGCCAGCAGCTTCGGGACAGGCATGAGCTCCTATAATTCACCCCTCCACTTT.

The chain couples TRBV6-2 or TRBV6-3 to TRBJ2-7; D gene uncertain. CDR1 and CDR2 (germline): MNHEY, SVGEGT. This CDR3 spans 12 amino acids. V lost 4 bases, J lost 2 bases, and 6 bases lay in between. CDR3: CASSSLAYEQYF. The CDR3 DNA sequence: TGTGCCAGCAGTTCCCTAGCCTACGAGCAGTACTTC.

V usage is TRBV7-2 and J usage is TRBJ2-5; D is possibly TRBD2 (6 bases). The CDR3 length is 14 residues. The ends were cut back, 2 bases at V and 1 base at J, with 8 bases in the middle. Germline V CDR1 and CDR2: SGHTA, FQGNSA. The CDR3 DNA sequence: TGTGCCAGCAGCTTAAACGGGGGCCAAGAGACCCAGTACTTC. Its translation: CASSLNGGQETQYF.

The chain employs TRBV4-1 and TRBJ2-5; 7 nucleotides match TRBD1. This CDR3 comprises 16 residues. The germline CDR1 and CDR2 sequences are MGHRA and YSYEKL. V lost 0 bases, J lost 1 base, and 5 bases stayed unmatched. The chain's CDR3 is CASSQDPSGGQETQYF. The DNA for the CDR3 is TGCGCCAGCAGCCAAGATCCCTCAGGGGGCCAAGAGACCCAGTACTTC.

This clone turned up a few times. The chain couples TRBV4-3 to TRBJ2-2; D is unclear. Germline assignment: CDR1 LGHNA and CDR2 YSLEER. The length of the CDR3 is 15 residues. The germline V and J ends were trimmed by 4 bases and 0 bases, with 9 bases remaining between them. DNA of the CDR3: TGCGCCAGCAGCCGCGGCCCCGCGAACACCGGGGAGCTGTTTTTT. It is translated as CASSRGPANTGELFF.

The V and J genes are TRBV11-2 and TRBJ2-2; 7 nucleotides line up with TRBD1. The trim removed 4 bases at V and 6 bases at J, leaving 14 bases unmatched. CDR1 and CDR2 from the germline V gene are SGHAT and FQNNGV. The CDR3 runs to 17 residues. CDR3 in amino acids: CASSSYNRGQGAGELFF. The CDR3 DNA follows: TGTGCCAGCAGCTCGTATAACAGGGGACAAGGGGCCGGGGAGCTGTTTTTT.

The gene calls are TRBV30 and TRBJ1-1; weak D call: TRBD1 (5 bases). V was shortened by 0 bases and J by 4 bases, with 18 bases between the two germline ends. The CDR3 has 16 amino acids. Per the germline V gene, CDR1 is GTSNPN and CDR2 is SVGIG (reference sequence). The CDR3 coding sequence is TGTGCCTGGAGTGTACGGATCAGGGCGGGGGGCACTGAAGCTTTCTTT. It translates to CAWSVRIRAGGTEAFF.

The rearrangement links TRBV7-3 to TRBJ2-3, with 8 bases that match TRBD2. There are 16 residues in the CDR3. V lost 2 bases and J lost 2; bases outside the gene matches: 6. CDR1 and CDR2 (germline): SGHTA, FQGTGA. Here the CDR3 reads CASSLLGTRDTDTQYF. DNA for the CDR3: TGTGCCAGCAGCTTACTCGGGACTAGAGACACAGATACGCAGTATTTT.

This clone was counted a single time. J is TRBJ2-1 and V is TRBV28; 8 positions agree with TRBD2. The J segment lost 4 bases and the V segment lost 6 bases, leaving 8 bases of the junction unmatched. Germline-derived CDR1 and CDR2 are MDHEN and SYDVKM. This CDR3 spans 15 amino acids. The CDR3 loop reads CASSSPGLGYNEQFF. CDR3 nucleotide sequence: TGTGCCAGCAGCTCCCCGGGACTAGGTTACAATGAGCAGTTCTTC.

The V and J genes are TRBV12-3 or TRBV12-4 and TRBJ2-7; D is uncertain. Deletions cut 6 bases from V and 3 bases from J, with 6 bases between. This CDR3 spans 11 amino acids. The chain's CDR3 is CASSPSYEQYF. In DNA, the CDR3 is TGTGCCAGCAGCCCGAGCTACGAGCAGTACTTC.

In its sample, this clone was seen once. The chain employs TRBV4-3 and TRBJ2-3, with D perhaps TRBD2 (5 bases). V shed 1 base and J shed 0 bases, with 11 bases lying between them. Germline values: CDR1 LGHNA, CDR2 YSLEER. The CDR3 loop spans 16 amino acids. The CDR3 DNA is TGCGCCAGCAGCCAAGGGCCAGCGGCTAGCACAGATACGCAGTATTTT. This codes for CASSQGPAASTDTQYF.

This sequence joins TRBV28 and TRBJ2-7; 11 nucleotides align to TRBD2. The germline V gene encodes CDR1 MDHEN and CDR2 SYDVKM. The J segment lost 6 bases and the V segment lost 1 base, leaving 8 bases of the junction unmatched. The CDR3 is 16 amino acids. CDR3 coding DNA: TGTGCCAGCAGTTTATTTGTAGCGGGAGGGTTGGGCGAGCAGTACTTC. This gives the protein CASSLFVAGGLGEQYF.

The CDR3 DNA is TGTGCCAGCAGCTTGTCTGGAGTAGCTTCCTACGAGCAGTACTTC. Translated: CASSLSGVASYEQYF. V gene TRBV7-9 combines with J gene TRBJ2-7; D gene unclear. CDR3 length equals 15 residues. Per the germline V gene, CDR1 is SEHNR and CDR2 is FQNEAQ (reference sequence). Trimming removed 3 bases from V and 1 base from J, with 13 bases in between.

V usage is TRBV11-2 and J usage is TRBJ2-5, with 15 bases fitting TRBD2. Trimming took 4 bases from V and 2 from J; bases not matched to a gene: 5. Germline CDR1 is SGHAT and CDR2 is FQNNGV. This CDR3 has 17 amino acids. The CDR3, as DNA: TGTGCCAGCAGCTCTAAGGGACTAGCGGGGGGTCAAGAGACCCAGTACTTC. The encoded protein is CASSSKGLAGGQETQYF.